This T cell receptor (beta chain) is drawn from a study of T cells in Graves' hyperthyroidism and ophthalmopathy. Broader study findings: In blood, most of the thyroid clonotypes expanded above 0.001 were also present. Progression to ophthalmopathy was predicted a median of about six months early. In simple terms, a model built on 13 V-J features told ophthalmopathy apart from stable hyperthyroidism.

Ten or more counts support this clonotype. Its antigen is still unknown. TCR beta CDR3 regions were amplified from RNA. TCR CDR3 regions were first amplified by RT-PCR with HTBI primers. TCRdb recomputed calls from the multiplex PCR reads with MiXCR, one row per CDR3 protein. The repertoire includes a few hundred thousand distinct CDR3 sequences, approximately 15% of them detected once, and approximately 5.3% sits in the top ten. Hyperthyroidism had been newly diagnosed in patients aged 18 to 65, and its duration was under 2 months. The V gene lost 1 base and the J gene lost 7 bases, with 13 bases spanning the gap. The CDR3 runs to 14 residues. CDR1 SGHVS and CDR2 FNYEAQ come from the germline V gene.

The chain links TRBV7-6 to TRBJ2-5; D is unresolved. Material for sequencing was blood. The receptor's source is a woman aged 18-29 years with Graves' hyperthyroidism. The chain's CDR3 is CASSLEDPSGTQYF. The CDR3 coding sequence is TGTGCCAGCAGCTTAGAAGACCCCTCGGGGACCCAGTACTTC.